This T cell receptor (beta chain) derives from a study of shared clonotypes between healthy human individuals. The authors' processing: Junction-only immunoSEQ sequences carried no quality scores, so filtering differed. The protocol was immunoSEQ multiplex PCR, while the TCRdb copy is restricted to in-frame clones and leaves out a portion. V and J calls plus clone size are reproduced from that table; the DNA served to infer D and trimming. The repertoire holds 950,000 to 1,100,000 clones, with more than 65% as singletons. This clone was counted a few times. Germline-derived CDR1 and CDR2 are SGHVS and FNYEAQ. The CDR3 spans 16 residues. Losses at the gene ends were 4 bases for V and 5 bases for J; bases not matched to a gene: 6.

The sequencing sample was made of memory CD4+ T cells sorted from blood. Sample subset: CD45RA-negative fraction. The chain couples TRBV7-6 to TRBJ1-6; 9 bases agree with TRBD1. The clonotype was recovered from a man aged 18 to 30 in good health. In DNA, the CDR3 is TGTGCCAGCAGCTCCGGACAGGGGTCGGATAATTCACCCCTCCACTTT. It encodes CASSSGQGSDNSPLHF.